The 9 T cell receptor beta chains given below trace back to one sample, sequenced in a study of blood T cell repertoires in COVID-19. Measured with immunoSEQ multiplex PCR; TCRdb has only the in-frame clones, and not every one. This table holds under 350,000 clones, around 86% found once. Material for sequencing was PBMCs or T cells enriched from blood (not recorded which). Every receptor here comes from a young man who had recovered from COVID-19.

J is TRBJ2-3 and V is TRBV2; a possible D gene is TRBD2 (6 bases). V dropped 6 bases and J dropped 0 bases, with 7 bases sitting between them. CDR1 and CDR2 (germline): SNHLY, FYNNEI. The CDR3 runs to 13 residues. The CDR3 loop reads CASRGGSTDTQYF. The CDR3 nucleotides read TGTGCCAGCAGGGGGGGAAGCACAGATACGCAGTATTTT.

As DNA, the CDR3 is TGTGCCAGCAGTGGTACAGGAATTGGAACTGAAGCTTTCTTT. Residues: CASSGTGIGTEAFF. The chain employs TRBV5-6 and TRBJ1-1; perhaps TRBD1 as D (5 bases). Germline CDR1 SGHDT, CDR2 YYEEEE. Trimming cost V 5 bases and J 5 bases, with 16 bases left between them. The CDR3 runs to 14 residues.

About this clone: The junction and the germline gene differ at one end; a read error may be behind it. The chain employs TRBV18 and TRBJ2-7; 8 nucleotides match TRBD2. The CDR3 length is 15 residues. In germline, CDR1 is KGHSH, CDR2 LQKENI. For the CDR3, the DNA is TGTGCCAGCTCACCGAGCGGGGGCCTCTCCCACGAGCAGTACTTC. Translated: CASSPSGGLSHEQYF.

The chain recombines TRBV5-4 with TRBJ2-1; 14 positions agree with TRBD2. CDR3 length: 18 residues. The germline V gene has CDR1 SGHNT and CDR2 YYREEE (reference sequence). After removal of 6 bases from V and 0 bases from J, the junction contained 8 bases not matched to a gene. The DNA of the CDR3 is TGTGCCAGCAAGTGGACAGGGACTAGCGGGAGCTCCTACAATGAGCAGTTCTTC. This codes for CASKWTGTSGSSYNEQFF. Variable domain in full (rest from reference TRBV5-4 and TRBJ2-1): ETGVTQSPTHLIKTRGQQVTLRCSSQSGHNTVSWYQQALGQGPQFIFQYYREEENGRGNFPPRFSGLQFPNYSSELNVNALELDDSALYLCASKWTGTSGSSYNEQFFGPGTRLTVL.

The CDR3 spells CSASDRSEDGYTF. The DNA for the CDR3 is TGCAGTGCCAGTGACAGATCAGAGGATGGCTACACCTTC. V usage is TRBV20-1 and J usage is TRBJ1-2, with D possibly being TRBD1 (5 bases). The CDR3 has 13 residues. Trimming stripped 6 bases from V and 6 bases from J, with 17 bases between. Germline CDR1 DFQATT, CDR2 SNEGSKA (reference sequence).

This clone has just one count. The chain carries TRBV18 and TRBJ1-2; unclear D gene. This CDR3 region has 14 residues. V was trimmed by 2 bases and J by 4 bases, leaving 11 bases between them. Looked up from germline, CDR1 is KGHSH and CDR2 is LQKENI. The CDR3, as DNA: TGTGCCAGCTCACCAGCCGAGTACCGCTATGGCTACACCTTC. Its protein is CASSPAEYRYGYTF.

The CDR3 coding sequence is TGTGCCAGCAGTGAAGGTTATACTAGCGGGAGGGTCACAGATACGCAGTATTTT. Residues: CASSEGYTSGRVTDTQYF. The V gene is TRBV2, the J gene TRBJ2-3; 13 bases align to TRBD2. This CDR3 has 18 amino acids. Germline lookup yields CDR1 SNHLY and CDR2 FYNNEI. V trimming: 1 base; J trimming: 2 bases; junction bases outside the gene matches: 6.

The genes are TRBV2 and TRBJ2-2; TRBD1 matches 10 bases. V shed 7 bases, J shed 7 bases, and the junction held 6 bases outside the gene matches. This CDR3 has 14 amino acids. The V gene's germline CDR1 is SNHLY and CDR2 FYNNEI. The CDR3 DNA reads as TGTGCCAGCAACCGACAGGGGGCGGACGGGGAGCTGTTTTTT. Residues: CASNRQGADGELFF.

The chain recombines TRBV20-1 with TRBJ1-5; D remains ambiguous. The length of the CDR3 is 11 residues. CDR1 and CDR2 (germline): DFQATT, SNEGSKA (reference sequence). The ends were cut back, 3 bases at V and 9 bases at J, with 9 bases in the middle. CDR3 bases: TGCAGTGCTAGTCACTCAGGGCCCCAGCATTTT. It encodes CSASHSGPQHF.